This T cell receptor beta chain emerged from a study of blood T cell repertoires in COVID-19. Across the whole study: Samples taken during acute and convalescent COVID-19 were collected in the United States, Italy and Spain.

Here immunoSEQ multiplex PCR was the method, and the copy in TCRdb shows in-frame clones only, minus some. The data contain about 63,000 clones, around four fifths of them singletons. With 6 bases removed from V and 0 bases from J, the gap between germline ends came to 7 bases. Germline values: CDR1 SGHAT, CDR2 FQNNGV. The CDR3 totals 13 residues. The clonotype was recovered from a human donor in a cohort sampled during active COVID-19. The chain is built from TRBV11-2 and TRBJ2-3, with no clear D. The sample comprised peripheral blood. This CDR3 is CASRPTSTDTQYF. Written as DNA, the CDR3 is TGTGCCAGCAGACCCACTAGCACAGATACGCAGTATTTT.